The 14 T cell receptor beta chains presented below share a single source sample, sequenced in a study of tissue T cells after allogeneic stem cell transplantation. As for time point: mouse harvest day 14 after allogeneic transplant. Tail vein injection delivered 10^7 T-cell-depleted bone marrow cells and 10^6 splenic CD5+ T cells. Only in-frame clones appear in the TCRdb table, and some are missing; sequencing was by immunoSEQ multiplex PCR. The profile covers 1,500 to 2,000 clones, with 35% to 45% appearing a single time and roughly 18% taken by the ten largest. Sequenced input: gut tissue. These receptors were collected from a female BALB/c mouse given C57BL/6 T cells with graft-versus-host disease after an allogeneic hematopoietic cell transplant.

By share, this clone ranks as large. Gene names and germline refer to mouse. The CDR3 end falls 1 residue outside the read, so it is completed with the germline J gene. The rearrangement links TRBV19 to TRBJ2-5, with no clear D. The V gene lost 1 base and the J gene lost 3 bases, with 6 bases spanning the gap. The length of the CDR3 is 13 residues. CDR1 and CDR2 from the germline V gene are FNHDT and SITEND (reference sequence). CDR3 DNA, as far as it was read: TGTGCCAGCAGTATAATGGAACAAGACACCCAGTAC. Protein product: CASSIMEQDTQY. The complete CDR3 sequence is CASSIMEQDTQYF.

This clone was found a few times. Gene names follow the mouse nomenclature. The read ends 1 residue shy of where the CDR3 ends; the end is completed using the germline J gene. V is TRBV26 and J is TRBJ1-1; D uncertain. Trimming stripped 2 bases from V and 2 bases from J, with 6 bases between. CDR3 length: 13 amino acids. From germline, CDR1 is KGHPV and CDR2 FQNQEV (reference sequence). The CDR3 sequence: CASSLGHNTEVFF. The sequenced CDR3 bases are TGTGCCAGCAGTCTGGGGCACAACACAGAAGTCTTC.

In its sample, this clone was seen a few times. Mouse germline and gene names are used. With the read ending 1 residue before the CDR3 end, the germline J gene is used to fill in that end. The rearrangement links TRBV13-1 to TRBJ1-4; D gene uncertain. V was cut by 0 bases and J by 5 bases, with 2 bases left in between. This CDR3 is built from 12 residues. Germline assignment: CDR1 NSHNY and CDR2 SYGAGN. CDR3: CASSDANERLFF. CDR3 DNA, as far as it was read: TGTGCCAGCAGTGATGCTAACGAAAGATTATTT.

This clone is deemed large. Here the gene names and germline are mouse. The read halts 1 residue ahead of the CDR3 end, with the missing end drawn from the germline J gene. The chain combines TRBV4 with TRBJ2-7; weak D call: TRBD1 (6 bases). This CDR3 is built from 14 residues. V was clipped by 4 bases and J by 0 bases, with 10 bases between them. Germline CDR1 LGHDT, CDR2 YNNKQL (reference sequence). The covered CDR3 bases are TGTGCCAGCAGCTTACACAGGGACTCCTATGAACAGTAC. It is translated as CASSLHRDSYEQY. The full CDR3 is CASSLHRDSYEQYF.

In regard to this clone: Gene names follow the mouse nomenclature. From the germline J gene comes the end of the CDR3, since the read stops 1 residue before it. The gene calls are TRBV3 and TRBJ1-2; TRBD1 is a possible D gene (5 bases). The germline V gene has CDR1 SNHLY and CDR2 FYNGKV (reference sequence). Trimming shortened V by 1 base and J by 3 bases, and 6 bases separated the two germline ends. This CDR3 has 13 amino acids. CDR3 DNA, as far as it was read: TGTGCCAGCAGCTTAGAGGGGTACTCCGACTACACC. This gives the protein CASSLEGYSDYT. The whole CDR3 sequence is CASSLEGYSDYTF.

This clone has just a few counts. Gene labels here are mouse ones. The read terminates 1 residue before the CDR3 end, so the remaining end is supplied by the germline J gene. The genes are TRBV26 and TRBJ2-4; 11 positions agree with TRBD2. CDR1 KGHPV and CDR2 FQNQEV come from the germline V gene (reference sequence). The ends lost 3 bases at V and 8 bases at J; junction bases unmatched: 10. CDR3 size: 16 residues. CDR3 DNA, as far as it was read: TGTGCCAGCAGTCTCCCGGGACTGGGGGAAGGTCGCACCTTGTAC. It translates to CASSLPGLGEGRTLY. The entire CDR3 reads CASSLPGLGEGRTLYF.

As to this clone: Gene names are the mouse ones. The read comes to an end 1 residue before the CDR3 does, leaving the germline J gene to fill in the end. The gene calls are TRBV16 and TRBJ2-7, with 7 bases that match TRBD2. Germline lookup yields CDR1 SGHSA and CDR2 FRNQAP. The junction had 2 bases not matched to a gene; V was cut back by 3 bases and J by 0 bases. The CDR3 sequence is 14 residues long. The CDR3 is CASSFLGDSYEQYF. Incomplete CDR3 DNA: TGTGCAAGCAGCTTCCTGGGGGACTCCTATGAACAGTAC.

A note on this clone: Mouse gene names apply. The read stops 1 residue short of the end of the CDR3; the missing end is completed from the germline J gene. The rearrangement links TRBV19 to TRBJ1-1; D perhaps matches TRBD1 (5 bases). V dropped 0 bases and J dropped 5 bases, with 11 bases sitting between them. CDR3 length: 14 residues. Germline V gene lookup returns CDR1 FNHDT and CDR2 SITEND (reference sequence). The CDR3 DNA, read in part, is TGTGCCAGCAGTATAGGGCAGGGAGGGACAGAAGTCTTC. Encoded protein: CASSIGQGGTEVF. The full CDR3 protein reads CASSIGQGGTEVFF.

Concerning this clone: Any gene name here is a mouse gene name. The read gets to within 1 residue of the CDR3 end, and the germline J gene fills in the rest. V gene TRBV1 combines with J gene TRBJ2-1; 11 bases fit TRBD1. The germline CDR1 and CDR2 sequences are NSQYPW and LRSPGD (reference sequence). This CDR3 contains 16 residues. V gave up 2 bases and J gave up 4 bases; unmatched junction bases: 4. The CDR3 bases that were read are TGCACCTGCAGTGCAAGGGACAGGGGGTTGTATGCTGAGCAGTTC. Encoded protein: CTCSARDRGLYAEQF. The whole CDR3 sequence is CTCSARDRGLYAEQFF.

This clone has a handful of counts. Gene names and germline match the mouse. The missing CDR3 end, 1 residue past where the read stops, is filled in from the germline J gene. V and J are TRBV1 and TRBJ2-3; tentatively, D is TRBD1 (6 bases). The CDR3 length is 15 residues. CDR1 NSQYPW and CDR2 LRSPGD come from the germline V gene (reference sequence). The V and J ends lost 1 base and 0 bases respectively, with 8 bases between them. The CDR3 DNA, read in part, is TGCACCTGCAGTGCAGGACAGGCTAGTGCAGAAACGCTGTAT. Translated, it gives CTCSAGQASAETLY. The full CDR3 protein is CTCSAGQASAETLYF.

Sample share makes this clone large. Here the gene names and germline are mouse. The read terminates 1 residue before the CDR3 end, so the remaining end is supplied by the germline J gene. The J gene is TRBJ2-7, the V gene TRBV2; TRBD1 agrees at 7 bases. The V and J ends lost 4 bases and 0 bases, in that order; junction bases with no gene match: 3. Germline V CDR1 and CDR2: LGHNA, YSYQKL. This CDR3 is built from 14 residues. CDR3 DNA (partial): TGTGCCAGCAGCCCGACAGGGAGCTCCTATGAACAGTAC. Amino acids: CASSPTGSSYEQY. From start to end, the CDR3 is CASSPTGSSYEQYF.

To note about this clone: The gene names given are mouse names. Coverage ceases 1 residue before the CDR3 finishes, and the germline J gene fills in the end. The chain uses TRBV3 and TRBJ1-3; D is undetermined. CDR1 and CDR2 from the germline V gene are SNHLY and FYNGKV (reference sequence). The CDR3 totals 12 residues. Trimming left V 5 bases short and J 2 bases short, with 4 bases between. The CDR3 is CASSPAGNTLYF. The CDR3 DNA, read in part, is TGTGCCAGCAGCCCAGCTGGAAATACGCTCTAT.

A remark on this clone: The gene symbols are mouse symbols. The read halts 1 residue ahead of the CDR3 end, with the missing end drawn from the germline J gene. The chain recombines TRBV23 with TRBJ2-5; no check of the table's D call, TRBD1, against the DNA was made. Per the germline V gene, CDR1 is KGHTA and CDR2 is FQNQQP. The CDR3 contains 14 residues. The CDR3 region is CSSSPGTGVDTQYF. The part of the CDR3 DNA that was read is TGCTCCAGCAGTCCCGGGACAGGGGTTGACACCCAGTAC.

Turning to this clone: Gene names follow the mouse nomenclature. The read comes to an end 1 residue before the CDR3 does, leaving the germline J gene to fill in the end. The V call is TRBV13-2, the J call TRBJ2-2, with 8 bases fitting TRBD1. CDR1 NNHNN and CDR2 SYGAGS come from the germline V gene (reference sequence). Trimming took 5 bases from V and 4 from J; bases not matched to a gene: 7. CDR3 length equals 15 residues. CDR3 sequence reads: CASGSRGRGTGQLYF. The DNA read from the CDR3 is TGTGCCAGCGGGTCCAGGGGGCGCGGCACCGGGCAGCTCTAC.